Described below is a single TCR beta chain sequence and its context. Its antigen is unidentified. This record belongs to a study of OX40 agonist ivuxolimab in advanced cancers. As for the study in general: Ivuxolimab was delivered to patients intravenously every 2 weeks at doses spanning 0.01 to 10 mg/kg. The study, taken as a whole, reports: Relatively little clonal expansion, among the lowest observed, appeared in partial responders at 0.1-3.0 mg/kg.

Sequenced by immunoSEQ multiplex PCR; TCRdb stores in-frame clones only, minus some. The table records roughly 86,000 clones, about 94% of them present only once. The CDR3 length is 13 residues. Germline CDR1 SEHNR, CDR2 FQNEAQ (reference sequence). V was pared by 0 bases and J by 2 bases, with 5 bases between. The clonotype originates from an adult with an advanced solid tumor such as melanoma, head and neck, liver or kidney cancer. This specimen was CD4+ or CD8+ T cells sorted from blood, taken in a trial of the OX40 agonist ivuxolimab. The V gene is TRBV7-9, the J gene TRBJ2-7; D is uncertain. The CDR3 spells CASSLAHPYEQYF. CDR3 nucleotide sequence: TGTGCCAGCAGCTTAGCACACCCCTACGAGCAGTACTTC.